The present entry profiles one T cell receptor beta chain with its context. The assay was immunoSEQ multiplex PCR, and TCRdb's table has in-frame clones only and misses some. Of around 13,000 clones listed, over 70% were seen once; the top ten hold 2% to 2.5%. Time point here: after neoadjuvant nivolumab, at surgical resection. These data are taken from a study of neoadjuvant anti-PD-1 for oral cavity cancer. This CDR3 has 16 residues. J gave up 7 bases and V 4 bases, and 11 bases lay outside the gene matches. The germline V gene encodes CDR1 SGHRS and CDR2 YFSETQ. The chain joins TRBV5-1 to TRBJ1-4, with 9 bases fitting TRBD1. The receptor was derived from a person between 35 and 79 years old with oral cavity squamous cell carcinoma. Sequences were derived from PBMCs, sampled after nivolumab (anti-PD-1) treatment. CDR3: CASSSEQGAYGEKLFF. CDR3 nucleotides: TGCGCCAGCAGCAGCGAACAGGGGGCGTATGGTGAAAAACTGTTTTTT. The full variable domain, its missing parts supplied by reference TRBV5-1 and TRBJ1-4, is KAGVTQTPRYLIKTRGQQVTLSCSPISGHRSVSWYQQTPGQGLQFLFEYFSETQRNKGNFPGRFSGRQFSNSRSEMNVSTLELGDSALYLCASSSEQGAYGEKLFFGSGTQLSVL.